This T cell receptor beta chain was profiled in a study of blood T cell repertoires in COVID-19 (dated by TCRdb to the early 2020s). About the study as a whole: Samples covering the acute and convalescent phases of COVID-19 were provided by collaborators in the United States, Italy and Spain. The material from the prospective study consisted of cDNA or gDNA derived from T cells, B-cell-depleted T cells, or PBMCs. Deeply sampled blood TCRbeta repertoires from subjects exposed to, actively infected with, or recovered from COVID-19 were included in the dataset. The repertoires were released in a freely available public database intended as a resource for research on the immune response to SARS-CoV-2. The samples were drawn from the first 160 participants of the ongoing ImmuneRACE study and from 1,254 subjects provided by 6 global collaborators. The sample metadata nearly always contained a de-identified subject ID, COVID-19 status, age in years and sex. Where available, HLA class I and class II types were obtained from metadata supplied by the sample provider rather than from assay-based typing. What the study reported, not specific to this receptor: The quantity of clinical and demographic metadata differed by source and by participant and was supplied without curation.

Samples from volunteer blood donors who had recovered from COVID-19 were contributed by a second Seattle source. The collaborating institutions used their own protocols to collect whole blood in K2EDTA tubes. For TCRbeta analysis, collaborator samples were shipped as frozen whole blood, as isolated PBMCs, or as DNA extracted from either sample type. TCRbeta CDR3 regions were amplified from genomic DNA by means of the immunoSEQ Assay, a bias-controlled multiplex PCR. The paper's data handling went like this. Nucleated cell counts per sample were estimated from amplification of reference gene primers within the assay. Sequence reads were collapsed and filtered to measure the absolute abundance of every unique TCRbeta CDR3 rearrangement. For each sample, productive Simpson clonality was calculated by taking the square root of Simpson's diversity index across productive rearrangements. The clones in this table, taken by TCRdb from immuneACCESS, are in-frame only. Not every clone is retained; where verified, under half of the shortfall comes from an unresolved V gene, and the cause of the rest is unknown. V and J calls and clone size are copied from that table; D and trimming were computed from the DNA. The table for this sample lists about 280,000 clones; roughly 87% of them were counted only once. Of the sample, roughly 2% falls within the top ten clones.

A remark on this clone: Its antigen remains unidentified. No much larger clonotype is one base removed from it; base qualities were not supplied.

The CDR3 runs 12 amino acids, cysteine and phenylalanine included. Kept here is only the CDR3 DNA, which spans 36 bases and is read in frame from base 1. The germline ends are 9 bases apart after V is trimmed by 9 bases and J by 4 bases. CDR1 KGHDR and CDR2 SFDVKD are derived from the germline V gene. Source material: peripheral blood. The rearranged segments are TRBV24-1 and TRBJ2-1; the D gene is perhaps TRBD1, from 6 matching bases. This clonotype was sampled from a woman aged 50 to 60 who had recovered from COVID-19. The base sequence is TGTGCCACCGCAACAGGGTACAATGAGCAGTTCTTC. Its translation is CATATGYNEQFF.